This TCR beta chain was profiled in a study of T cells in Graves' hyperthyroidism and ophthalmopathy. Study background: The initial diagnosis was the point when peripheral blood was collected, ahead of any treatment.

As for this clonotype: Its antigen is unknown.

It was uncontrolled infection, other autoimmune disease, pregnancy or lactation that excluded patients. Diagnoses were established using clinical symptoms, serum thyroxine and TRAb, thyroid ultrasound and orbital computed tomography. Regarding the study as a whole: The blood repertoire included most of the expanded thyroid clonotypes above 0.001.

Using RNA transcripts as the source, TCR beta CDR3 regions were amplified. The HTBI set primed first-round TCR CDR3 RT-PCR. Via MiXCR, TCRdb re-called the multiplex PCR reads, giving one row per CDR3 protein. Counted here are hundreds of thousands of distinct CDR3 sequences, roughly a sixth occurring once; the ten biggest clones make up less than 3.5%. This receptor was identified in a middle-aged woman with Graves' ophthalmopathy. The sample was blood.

The CDR3 bases are TGTGCCAGCAGCTTAGGGGGCAACAGGGCCGGGGAGCTGTTTTTT. Its protein is CASSLGGNRAGELFF. V is TRBV11-2 and J is TRBJ2-2, with D perhaps TRBD1 (6 bases). V was shortened by 1 base and J by 6 bases, with 12 bases between the two germline ends. The CDR3 has 15 residues. Looked up from germline, CDR1 is SGHAT and CDR2 is FQNNGV.